These 24 T cell receptor beta chains originate from one sample sequenced in a study of PD-1 blockade in classical Hodgkin lymphoma. Brentuximab vedotin exposure varied, and every patient relapsed after autologous stem cell transplantation. Profiled with immunoSEQ multiplex PCR; TCRdb holds only in-frame clones, not every one. In the table there are more than 25,000 clones, 78% of which are singletons. Specimen: peripheral blood mononuclear cells (PBMCs), collected before the second cycle of nivolumab. These receptors were obtained from a human donor with classical Hodgkin lymphoma.

The CDR3 here is CAIRFNQGGTEAFF. In DNA form, the CDR3 reads TGTGCCATCAGATTCAACCAAGGAGGGACTGAAGCTTTCTTT. The V gene is TRBV10-3, the J gene TRBJ1-1; D uncertain. The CDR3 is 14 amino acids. V was pared by 6 bases and J by 5 bases, with 16 bases between. From germline, CDR1 is ENHRY and CDR2 SYGVKD.

The rearrangement uses TRBV5-1 and TRBJ2-5; 8 positions match TRBD1. CDR3 size: 14 residues. From germline, CDR1 is SGHRS and CDR2 YFSETQ. Trimming took 4 bases from V and 4 from J; bases not matched to a gene: 6. DNA for the CDR3: TGCGCCAGCAGCCGAAGACAGGGGTCAGAGACCCAGTACTTC. Translating it yields CASSRRQGSETQYF.

The rearrangement links TRBV2 to TRBJ1-5, with unresolved D. Trimming left V 5 bases short and J 2 bases short, with 16 bases between. CDR3 size: 16 residues. Germline-derived CDR1 and CDR2 are SNHLY and FYNNEI. In DNA form, the CDR3 reads TGTGCCAGCAGTCATGCGGGAGTGCAGGGCAATCAGCCCCAGCATTTT. Protein: CASSHAGVQGNQPQHF.

The chain links TRBV5-4 to TRBJ1-3; no reliable D call. Germline V gives CDR1 SGHNT, CDR2 YYREEE (reference sequence). The V end lost 0 bases, the J end lost 4 bases, and 11 bases lay between the germline ends. This CDR3 comprises 15 residues. The chain's CDR3 is CASSLEGMAGNTIYF. The CDR3 nucleotides read TGTGCCAGCAGCTTGGAGGGAATGGCCGGAAACACCATATATTTT.

The genes are TRBV18 and TRBJ2-7, with a possible D match to TRBD1 (6 bases). Between the trimmed V and J ends, which lost 3 bases and 5 bases, there was a span of 14 bases. Germline CDR1 KGHSH, CDR2 LQKENI. The CDR3 length is 14 residues. CDR3: CASSPGGRGHEQYF. The DNA for the CDR3 is TGTGCCAGCTCACCTGGCGGCAGGGGCCACGAGCAGTACTTC.

The chain links TRBV10-3 to TRBJ2-3; a possible D gene is TRBD2 (5 bases). V dropped 10 bases and J dropped 1 base, with 15 bases sitting between them. The CDR3 length is 14 residues. Germline V gene data show CDR1 as ENHRY and CDR2 as SYGVKD. The CDR3 bases are TGTGCCACCCGAGACGGGGTCGGCACAGATACGCAGTATTTT. The encoded protein is CATRDGVGTDTQYF.

The chain links TRBV7-9 to TRBJ2-7, with D possibly TRBD1 on 7 matching bases. Trimming removed 3 bases from V and 5 bases from J, with 14 bases in between. CDR1 is SEHNR and CDR2 is FQNEAQ in the germline V gene (reference sequence). The CDR3 contains 14 residues. This CDR3 reads CASSFGGTEHEQYF. CDR3 DNA: TGTGCCAGCAGCTTTGGGGGGACAGAACACGAGCAGTACTTC.

As regards this clone: This CDR3 is also generated by other DNA sequences in the sample. V is TRBV18 and J is TRBJ1-6, with 8 bases matching TRBD1. After removal of 6 bases from V and 6 bases from J, the junction contained 4 bases not matched to a gene. Germline V CDR1 and CDR2: KGHSH, LQKENI. This CDR3 is 14 amino acids long. In nucleotides, the CDR3 is TGTGCCAGCTCTCCAGGACAGGGTAATTCACCCCTCCACTTT. Translating it yields CASSPGQGNSPLHF.

The V call is TRBV9, the J call TRBJ1-1, with D possibly TRBD1 on 5 matching bases. Trimming stripped 0 bases from V and 11 bases from J, with 11 bases between. The CDR3 runs 12 residues. CDR1 is SGDLS and CDR2 is YYNGEE in the germline V gene. The CDR3 sequence is CASSVVEGRAFF. CDR3 in DNA: TGTGCCAGCAGCGTAGTGGAGGGGAGGGCTTTCTTT. Filled out from reference TRBV9 and TRBJ1-1, the complete variable domain reads DSGVTQTPKHLITATGQRVTLRCSPRSGDLSVYWYQQSLDQGLQFLIQYYNGEERAKGNILERFSAQQFPDLHSELNLSSLELGDSALYFCASSVVEGRAFFGQGTRLTVV.

The chain is built from TRBV10-3 and TRBJ1-1, with D maybe TRBD1 (6 bases). Trimming took off 6 bases at V and 4 bases at J, with 12 bases between the two ends. Looked up from germline, CDR1 is ENHRY and CDR2 is SYGVKD. The CDR3 totals 13 residues. CDR3 sequence reads: CAIRQGLGTEAFF. The CDR3 DNA follows: TGTGCCATCAGACAGGGCTTGGGCACTGAAGCTTTCTTT.

This rearrangement joins TRBV9 to TRBJ1-6, with D uncertain. Per germline, CDR1 SGDLS and CDR2 YYNGEE. Trimming left V 0 bases short and J 13 bases short, with 14 bases between. CDR3 length: 14 amino acids. The CDR3 DNA reads as TGTGCCAGCAGCGTAGTTCCGGGTATTGAGCCCCTCCACTTT. It codes for CASSVVPGIEPLHF.

The rearrangement joins TRBV11-3 to TRBJ2-3; TRBD2 is a possible D gene (5 bases). V gave up 1 base and J gave up 3 bases, with 11 bases separating them. Germline lookup yields CDR1 SGHNT and CDR2 YENEEA. The CDR3 loop spans 15 amino acids. CDR3 in amino acids: CASSLAGIVTDTQYF. The DNA for the CDR3 is TGTGCCAGCAGCTTAGCGGGGATAGTTACAGATACGCAGTATTTT.

The chain combines TRBV28 with TRBJ2-7; D is ambiguous. Between the trimmed V and J ends, which lost 8 bases and 6 bases, there was a span of 14 bases. CDR3 length equals 12 residues. CDR1 MDHEN and CDR2 SYDVKM come from the germline V gene. CDR3: CASLGNGLEQYF. CDR3 sequence (DNA): TGTGCCAGCCTAGGAAACGGGCTCGAGCAGTACTTC.

The genes are TRBV30 and TRBJ1-6; unclear D gene. The CDR3 is 14 residues long. Trimming took off 4 bases at V and 2 bases at J, with 9 bases between the two ends. CDR1 and CDR2 (germline): GTSNPN, SVGIG (reference sequence). This CDR3 reads CAWNRGTYNSPLHF. The CDR3 region has the DNA TGTGCCTGGAACCGTGGCACCTATAATTCACCCCTCCACTTT.

The V gene is TRBV7-8, the J gene TRBJ1-2; tentative D call: TRBD1 (5 bases). The CDR3 extends over 15 amino acids. The germline V gene encodes CDR1 SGHVS and CDR2 FQNEAQ. With 1 base removed from V and 5 bases from J, the gap between germline ends came to 14 bases. CDR3 protein: CASSLEAGSGYGYTF. CDR3 nucleotide sequence: TGTGCCAGCAGCTTAGAAGCAGGGAGCGGTTATGGCTACACCTTC.

The rearrangement uses TRBV27 and TRBJ2-7; D tentatively fits TRBD1 or TRBD2 (5 bases each). The V end lost 0 bases, the J end lost 1 base, and 10 bases lay between the germline ends. The CDR3 has 15 residues. CDR1 is MNHEY and CDR2 is SMNVEV in the germline V gene (reference sequence). DNA of the CDR3: TGTGCCAGCAGTTTATCATGGGGGAAGTCCTACGAGCAGTACTTC. Translation: CASSLSWGKSYEQYF.

The chain couples TRBV27 to TRBJ1-6; D may be TRBD1 (6 bases). CDR1 is MNHEY and CDR2 is SMNVEV in the germline V gene (reference sequence). This CDR3 region has 14 residues. Trimming removed 5 bases from V and 2 bases from J, with 7 bases in between. This CDR3 is CASSRDTYNSPLHF. CDR3 nucleotide sequence: TGTGCCAGCAGTCGGGACACCTATAATTCACCCCTCCACTTT.

J is TRBJ2-5 and V is TRBV7-2; D perhaps matches TRBD1 (5 bases). The CDR3 is 13 amino acids. V was cut by 6 bases and J by 2 bases, with 10 bases left in between. CDR1 SGHTA and CDR2 FQGNSA come from the germline V gene. CDR3 nucleotides: TGTGCCAGCAGTCTCGGACAACAAGAGACCCAGTACTTC. It specifies CASSLGQQETQYF. Full variable domain (rest looked up from reference TRBV7-2 and TRBJ2-5): GAGVSQSPSNKVTEKGKDVELRCDPISGHTALYWYRQSLGQGLEFLIYFQGNSAPDKSGLPSDRFSAERTGGSVSTLTIQRTQQEDSAVYLCASSLGQQETQYFGPGTRLLVL.

This clone was observed once. This chain joins TRBV18 and TRBJ1-6; 8 positions agree with TRBD1. The V and J ends lost 3 bases and 9 bases, in that order; junction bases with no gene match: 7. The CDR3 length is 15 residues. CDR1 and CDR2 (germline): KGHSH, LQKENI. The CDR3 DNA follows: TGTGCCAGCTCACCGGACAGGGAAATTTTTTCACCCCTCCACTTT. This encodes CASSPDREIFSPLHF.

The chain has TRBV6-6 and TRBJ2-5; 9 bases align to TRBD2. Germline V gene data show CDR1 as MNHNY and CDR2 as SVGAGI (reference sequence). V shed 0 bases and J 5 bases; nucleotides not matched to a gene: 7. The CDR3 extends over 16 amino acids. The CDR3 DNA reads as TGTGCCAGCAGTTACTCCAGCGGGGGGCCGGGGGAGACCCAGTACTTC. The encoded protein is CASSYSSGGPGETQYF.

V and J are TRBV13 and TRBJ2-7, with a possible D match to TRBD2 (6 bases). CDR1 is PRHDT, CDR2 FYEKMQ, per germline (reference sequence). There are 13 residues in the CDR3. The V and J ends lost 6 bases and 7 bases respectively, with 16 bases between them. CDR3 DNA sequence: TGTGCCAGCAGTCCCGCTCGGGGGTATGAGCAGTACTTC. The encoded protein is CASSPARGYEQYF.

V gene TRBV5-7 combines with J gene TRBJ1-4; D is perhaps TRBD1 (5 bases). TRBV5-7 is classed as an ORF, of uncertain function. Trimming pared 4 bases from V and 5 bases from J, leaving 18 bases between. The CDR3 is 16 residues long. This CDR3 is CASSLGTELANEKLFF. The CDR3, as DNA: TGTGCCAGCAGCCTCGGGACGGAACTTGCGAATGAAAAACTGTTTTTT.

The chain recombines TRBV2 with TRBJ2-2; the D gene is possibly TRBD2 (5 bases). This CDR3 is 16 amino acids long. Germline-derived CDR1 and CDR2 are SNHLY and FYNNEI. Trimming removed 3 bases from V and 2 bases from J, with 13 bases in between. The CDR3 DNA reads TGTGCCAGCAGTGACGGTCGGCGGGTAAACACCGGGGAGCTGTTTTTT. Its translation: CASSDGRRVNTGELFF. Together with reference TRBV2 and TRBJ2-2, the CDR3 gives the full variable domain: EPEVTQTPSHQVTQMGQEVILRCVPISNHLYFYWYRQILGQKVEFLVSFYNNEISEKSEIFDDQFSVERPDGSNFTLKIRSTKLEDSAMYFCASSDGRRVNTGELFFGEGSRLTVL.

The genes are TRBV11-3 and TRBJ2-7; D might be TRBD1 or TRBD2, each matching 5 bases. Germline assignment: CDR1 SGHNT and CDR2 YENEEA. The CDR3 extends over 12 amino acids. Trimming took off 8 bases at V and 0 bases at J, with 8 bases between the two ends. The CDR3 region is CASGDVSYEQYF. CDR3 sequence (DNA): TGTGCCAGCGGGGACGTCTCCTACGAGCAGTACTTC. The full variable domain, in which reference TRBV11-3 and TRBJ2-7 provide the parts outside the CDR3, is EAGVVQSPRYKIIEKKQPVAFWCNPISGHNTLYWYLQNLGQGPELLIRYENEEAVDDSQLPKDRFSAERLKGVDSTLKIQPAELGDSAVYLCASGDVSYEQYFGPGTRLTVT.